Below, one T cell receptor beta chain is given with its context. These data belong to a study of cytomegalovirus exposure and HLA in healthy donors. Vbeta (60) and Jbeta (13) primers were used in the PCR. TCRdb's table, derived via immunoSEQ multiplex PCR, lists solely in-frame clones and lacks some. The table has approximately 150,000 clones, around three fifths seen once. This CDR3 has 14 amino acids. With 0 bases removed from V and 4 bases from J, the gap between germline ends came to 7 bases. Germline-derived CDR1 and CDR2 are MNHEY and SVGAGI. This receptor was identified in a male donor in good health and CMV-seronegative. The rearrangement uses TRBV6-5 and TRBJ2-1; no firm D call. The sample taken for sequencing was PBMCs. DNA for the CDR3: TGTGCCAGCAGTTACTCGTCGGAGTACAATGAGCAGTTCTTC. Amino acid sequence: CASSYSSEYNEQFF.